Here is one T cell receptor beta chain with its context. Authors' processing steps: Reference gene primers were amplified, and this amplification served to estimate nucleated cell counts. Repertoires were generated with immunoSEQ multiplex PCR, while TCRdb's copy carries only in-frame clones and drops some. V, J and clone size were drawn from that table, and D and trimming were deduced from the DNA. This table holds over 200,000 clones, roughly 90% found once. These data originate in a study of blood T cell repertoires in COVID-19. Study-wide context: From the United States, Italy and Spain came samples of acute and convalescent COVID-19. T cells, B-cell-depleted T cells, or PBMCs provided the cDNA or gDNA that served as material.

The source material was peripheral blood. The sequence was obtained from a woman aged 25 to 39 with acute or convalescent COVID-19.

CDR3 residues: CASSGTGWGREQYF. The DNA for the CDR3 is TGCGCCAGCAGCGGGACAGGGTGGGGAAGGGAGCAGTACTTC. The chain joins TRBV4-3 to TRBJ2-7; 9 bases are a match to TRBD1. The CDR3 covers 14 residues. CDR1 and CDR2 (germline): LGHNA, YSLEER. V lost 5 bases, J lost 7 bases, and 9 bases stayed unmatched.